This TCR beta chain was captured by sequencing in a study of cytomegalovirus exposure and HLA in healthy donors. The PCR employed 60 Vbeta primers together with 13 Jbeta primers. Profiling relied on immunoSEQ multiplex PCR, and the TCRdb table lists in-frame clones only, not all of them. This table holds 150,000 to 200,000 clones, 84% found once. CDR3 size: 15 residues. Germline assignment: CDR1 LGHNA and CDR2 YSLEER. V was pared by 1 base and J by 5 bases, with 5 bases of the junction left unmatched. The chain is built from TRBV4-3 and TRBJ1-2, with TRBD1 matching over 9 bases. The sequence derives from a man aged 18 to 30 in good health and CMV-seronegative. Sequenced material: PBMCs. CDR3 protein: CASSQVGTGRYGYTF. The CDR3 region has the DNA TGCGCCAGCAGCCAAGTTGGGACAGGGCGGTATGGCTACACCTTC.